The 18 T cell receptor beta chains presented below share a single source sample, sequenced in a study of T cell repertoires in cytomegalovirus infection. One entry per CDR3 protein results from TCRdb running MiXCR on the reads. The sample has some 350,000 distinct CDR3 sequences; roughly a third are singletons. No antigen has been identified for these receptors. This material consisted of cultured PBMCs, taken from culture after CMV antigen stimulation. These receptors all come from a human donor in good health (CMV status not recorded). Some clones in this sample may be carry-over from other donors' samples.

The chain is built from TRBV2 and TRBJ2-3, with D hard to call. Germline-derived CDR1 and CDR2 are SNHLY and FYNNEI. The CDR3 is 11 amino acids. V was trimmed by 3 bases and J by 7 bases, leaving 5 bases between them. CDR3 region: CASSDYYTQYF. CDR3 nucleotide sequence: TGTGCCAGCAGTGATTACTATACGCAGTATTTT.

This clonotype showed up just a few times. J is TRBJ1-4 and V is TRBV10-3, with TRBD1 as a possible D gene (5 bases). The CDR3 spans 16 residues. V shed 2 bases and J shed 0 bases, with 10 bases lying between them. CDR1 is ENHRY, CDR2 SYGVKD, per germline. In nucleotides, the CDR3 is TGTGCCATCAGTGAGCTGGGAGGGGCAACTAATGAAAAACTGTTTTTT. Its translation is CAISELGGATNEKLFF.

The chain is built from TRBV5-6 and TRBJ2-7, with TRBD1 matching over 11 bases. The CDR3 consists of 16 residues. V lost 4 bases and J lost 2; bases outside the gene matches: 8. In germline, CDR1 is SGHDT, CDR2 YYEEEE. The CDR3 DNA follows: TGTGCCAGCAGCGGACTACCGGGACAGGGGGCCTACGAGCAGTACTTC. The encoded protein is CASSGLPGQGAYEQYF. Using reference TRBV5-6 and TRBJ2-7 for the parts outside the CDR3, the full variable domain is DAGVTQSPTHLIKTRGQQVTLRCSPKSGHDTVSWYQQALGQGPQFIFQYYEEEERQRGNFPDRFSGHQFPNYSSELNVNALLLGDSALYLCASSGLPGQGAYEQYFGPGTRLTVT.

The chain carries TRBV7-2 and TRBJ1-2; TRBD1 agrees at 7 bases. This CDR3 is built from 13 residues. CDR1 and CDR2 (germline): SGHTA, FQGNSA. With V trimmed by 4 bases and J by 5 bases, 4 bases remained unmatched. The CDR3 nucleotides are TGTGCCAGCAGCTCGGACAGGCCGTATGGCTACACCTTC. Its translation: CASSSDRPYGYTF.

The genes are TRBV11-2 and TRBJ1-2; D uncertain. V dropped 5 bases and J dropped 1 base, with 14 bases sitting between them. This CDR3 spans 15 amino acids. CDR1 is SGHAT, CDR2 FQNNGV, per germline. The CDR3 spells CASSQATGNNYGYTF. The CDR3 DNA is TGTGCCAGCAGCCAGGCAACGGGGAATAACTATGGCTACACCTTC. Full variable domain (outside the CDR3, taken from reference TRBV11-2 and TRBJ1-2): EAGVAQSPRYKIIEKRQSVAFWCNPISGHATLYWYQQILGQGPKLLIQFQNNGVVDDSQLPKDRFSAERLKGVDSTLKIQPAKLEDSAVYLCASSQATGNNYGYTFGSGTRLTVV.

In DNA, the CDR3 is TGTGCCAGTAGGACGACTTGGGGCGAGCAGTACTTC. Its translation is CASRTTWGEQYF. The chain couples TRBV28 to TRBJ2-7, with no clear D. Trimming took off 9 bases at V and 6 bases at J, with 15 bases between the two ends. This CDR3 is 12 amino acids long. The germline V gene encodes CDR1 MDHEN and CDR2 SYDVKM.

V and J are TRBV12-5 and TRBJ2-3; 10 nucleotides match TRBD2. This CDR3 contains 20 residues. Germline-derived CDR1 and CDR2 are LGHNT and FRNRAP. The J segment lost 5 bases and the V segment lost 5 bases, leaving 22 bases of the junction unmatched. The CDR3 DNA reads TGTGCTAGTGGTCCGACCATACTACTAAGAGCGGGAGGGCAGGTAGATACGCAGTATTTT. It encodes CASGPTILLRAGGQVDTQYF.

Notes on this clonotype: This is likely an artifact of a read error, given a far larger clone one base away. The V gene is TRBV7-3, the J gene TRBJ2-3; 8 positions match TRBD2. V gave up 2 bases and J gave up 8 bases; unmatched junction bases: 3. The CDR3 length is 13 residues. CDR1 is SGHTA and CDR2 is FQGTGA in the germline V gene. CDR3 sequence: CASSLGLAATQYF. The CDR3 coding sequence is TGTGCCAGCAGCTTAGGACTAGCAGCTACGCAGTATTTT.

This clonotype appeared a single time. The chain couples TRBV5-1 to TRBJ1-5; D is uncertain. The CDR3 is made up of 19 amino acids. Germline lookup yields CDR1 SGHRS and CDR2 YFSETQ. V dropped 4 bases and J dropped 6 bases, with 29 bases sitting between them. CDR3 loop: CASSPYPDHLGRVSQPQHF. The CDR3 coding sequence is TGCGCCAGCAGCCCTTACCCGGACCACCTTGGACGAGTCAGTCAGCCCCAGCATTTT.

This clonotype has more than one count but fewer than ten. The gene calls are TRBV7-2 and TRBJ2-6; D uncertain. The V and J ends lost 4 bases and 0 bases respectively, with 10 bases between them. CDR3 size: 16 residues. CDR1 and CDR2 (germline): SGHTA, FQGNSA. The CDR3 DNA reads as TGTGCCAGCAGCTCTGGGTGGGCCTCTGGGGCCAACGTCCTGACTTTC. This gives the protein CASSSGWASGANVLTF.

The gene calls are TRBV7-3 and TRBJ2-2, with 11 bases that match TRBD2. The germline V gene encodes CDR1 SGHTA and CDR2 FQGTGA. Trimming took 1 base from V and 4 from J; bases not matched to a gene: 17. The CDR3 sequence is 21 residues long. The CDR3 loop is CASSLNVLGTSGSKRTGELFF. The CDR3 nucleotides are TGTGCCAGCAGCTTAAATGTATTGGGGACTAGCGGATCAAAGCGCACCGGGGAGCTGTTTTTT.

The chain employs TRBV6-2 or TRBV6-3 and TRBJ1-3; D is possibly TRBD1 (6 bases). Per germline, CDR1 MNHEY and CDR2 SVGEGT. V shed 5 bases and J shed 3 bases, with 14 bases lying between them. This CDR3 comprises 15 residues. The CDR3 reads CASSPPGADGNTIYF. CDR3 coding DNA: TGTGCCAGCAGTCCACCGGGGGCTGATGGAAACACCATATATTTT.

The chain carries TRBV11-2 and TRBJ1-2, with 9 bases that match TRBD1. Trimming took 5 bases from V and 4 from J; bases not matched to a gene: 11. Germline V gives CDR1 SGHAT, CDR2 FQNNGV. The CDR3 is 16 amino acids. The CDR3 region is CASSPGTGLEAYGYTF. The CDR3 nucleotides are TGTGCCAGCAGCCCCGGGACAGGGTTGGAGGCCTATGGCTACACCTTC.

The chain links TRBV5-4 to TRBJ2-7; TRBD1 matches 8 bases. Germline trimming cut 2 bases from V and 3 bases from J; bases unmatched to any gene: 10. The CDR3 loop spans 16 amino acids. CDR1 and CDR2 from the germline V gene are SGHNT and YYREEE (reference sequence). The CDR3 reads CASSFTGYRGDYEQYF. The DNA for the CDR3 is TGTGCCAGCAGCTTCACCGGATACAGGGGGGACTACGAGCAGTACTTC.

The chain recombines TRBV6-5 with TRBJ1-1; 10 bases match TRBD1. CDR3 size: 13 residues. The germline V gene encodes CDR1 MNHEY and CDR2 SVGAGI. V lost 5 bases, J lost 11 bases, and 8 bases stayed unmatched. Here the CDR3 reads CASSRTGGTSAFF. CDR3 bases: TGTGCCAGCAGTCGGACAGGGGGGACTTCGGCTTTCTTT.

In this sample, this clonotype turned up once. The genes are TRBV6-2 or TRBV6-3 and TRBJ2-7; 10 nucleotides line up with TRBD2. Trimming cost V 8 bases and J 0 bases; bases outside gene matches: 7. The CDR3 covers 15 residues. CDR1 and CDR2 from the germline V gene are MNHEY and SVGEGT. CDR3 protein: CASGKSSGSSYEQYV. The CDR3 bases are TGTGCCAGCGGAAAGTCTAGCGGGAGCTCCTACGAGCAGTACGTC.

As concerns this clonotype: At one boundary the junction diverges from the germline segment, which might be a read error. V is TRBV7-2 and J is TRBJ2-3, with 10 bases lining up with TRBD2. The CDR3 runs to 18 residues. Germline CDR1 and CDR2: SGHTA and FQGNSA. CDR3 loop: CTSSLVIFLAGVSDMQYF. CDR3 in DNA: TGTACCAGCAGCTTAGTGATTTTCCTAGCGGGAGTCTCAGATATGCAGTATTTT.

This clonotype was counted a few times. The chain is built from TRBV7-2 and TRBJ2-1, with D unresolved. Germline values: CDR1 SGHTA, CDR2 FQGNSA. The V and J ends lost 3 bases and 8 bases respectively, with 8 bases between them. There are 12 residues in the CDR3. In nucleotides, the CDR3 is TGTGCCAGCAGCTTCTACGTAGATGAGCAGTTCTTC. Protein product: CASSFYVDEQFF.